The rows below give T cell receptor beta chains drawn from one sample of a study of cytomegalovirus exposure and HLA in healthy donors. Produced via immunoSEQ multiplex PCR; TCRdb's table is partial and in-frame only. Found here are 280,000 or so clones, approximately 90% of them singletons; the top ten hold roughly 2.1%. The sequencing input was PBMCs. The receptors were sampled from a woman aged 18-29 years in good health and CMV-seronegative. Each CDR3 is given without its conserved first and last residue. Not all rows give a size; the values are once, few, many and, for expanded clones, a class.

TRBV6-5	TRBJ2-7	-	ASSLRDRGSYEQY
TRBV7-3	TRBJ2-1	-	ASSTGQGPYNEQF
TRBV27	TRBJ1-2	-	ASSYRAGYGYT
TRBV2	TRBJ1-3	-	ASGQSTTGGGRNTIY
TRBV7-8	TRBJ1-6	-	ASSDNRGSSYNSPLH
TRBV15	TRBJ1-6	-	ATSRGTDRGLYSPLH
TRBV7-3	TRBJ2-3	-	ASRGGVTDTQY
TRBV6-1	TRBJ1-6	-	ASSEPTDSHNSPLH
TRBV6-5	TRBJ2-7	-	ASSKWLADFYEQY
TRBV18	TRBJ1-3	-	ASSPGQSGNTIY
TRBV2	TRBJ2-7	once	ASRPAGFEPYEQY
TRBV6-1	TRBJ1-2	-	ASSERGFDEYGYT
TRBV7-7	TRBJ1-1	-	ASSPRPEVNSNTEAF